This TCR beta chain stems from a study of cytomegalovirus exposure and HLA in healthy donors. In germline, CDR1 is SGHNT, CDR2 YYREEE (reference sequence). Trimming cost V 4 bases and J 2 bases, with 24 bases left between them. The CDR3 sequence is 18 residues long. Findings and limits, study-wide: TCR beta sequences reportedly predicted most subjects' HLA-A and HLA-B alleles accurately. The study flagged some 180 TCR beta chains as cytomegalovirus-associated.

This clone appeared a few times. Its antigen is unidentified. The study ran its PCR with 60 Vbeta and 13 Jbeta primers. In the source study's methods: A later analysis tallied 65 million to 85 million unique TCR beta chains, 9 million to 12 million of them shared. Sequencing was performed with immunoSEQ multiplex PCR; in TCRdb, only in-frame clones are kept and a portion is missing. V and J calls and clone size come straight from that table; D and trimming were deduced from the DNA. The sample records about 150,000 clones, more than 60% being singletons. The clonotype comes from a woman in her forties in good health and CMV-seronegative. The material sequenced was PBMCs. This chain joins TRBV5-4 and TRBJ2-5; a possible D gene is TRBD2 (7 bases). The chain's CDR3 is CASSGGATSQPTQETQYF. The CDR3 nucleotides read TGTGCCAGCAGCGGGGGCGCGACTAGCCAACCTACTCAAGAGACCCAGTACTTC.